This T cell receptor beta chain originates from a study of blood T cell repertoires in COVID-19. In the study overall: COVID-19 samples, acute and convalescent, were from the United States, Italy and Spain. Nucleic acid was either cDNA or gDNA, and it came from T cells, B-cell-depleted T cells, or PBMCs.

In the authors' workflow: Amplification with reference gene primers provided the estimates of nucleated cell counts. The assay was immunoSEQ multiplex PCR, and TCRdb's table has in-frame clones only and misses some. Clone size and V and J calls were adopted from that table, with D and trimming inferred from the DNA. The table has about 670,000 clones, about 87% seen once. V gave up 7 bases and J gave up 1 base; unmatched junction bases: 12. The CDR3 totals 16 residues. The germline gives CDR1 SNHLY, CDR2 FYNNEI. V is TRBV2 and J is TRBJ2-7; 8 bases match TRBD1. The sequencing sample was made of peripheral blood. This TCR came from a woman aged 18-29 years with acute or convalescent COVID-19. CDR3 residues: CASIPQGQGASYEQYF. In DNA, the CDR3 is TGTGCCAGCATCCCCCAAGGGCAGGGGGCATCCTACGAGCAGTACTTC.